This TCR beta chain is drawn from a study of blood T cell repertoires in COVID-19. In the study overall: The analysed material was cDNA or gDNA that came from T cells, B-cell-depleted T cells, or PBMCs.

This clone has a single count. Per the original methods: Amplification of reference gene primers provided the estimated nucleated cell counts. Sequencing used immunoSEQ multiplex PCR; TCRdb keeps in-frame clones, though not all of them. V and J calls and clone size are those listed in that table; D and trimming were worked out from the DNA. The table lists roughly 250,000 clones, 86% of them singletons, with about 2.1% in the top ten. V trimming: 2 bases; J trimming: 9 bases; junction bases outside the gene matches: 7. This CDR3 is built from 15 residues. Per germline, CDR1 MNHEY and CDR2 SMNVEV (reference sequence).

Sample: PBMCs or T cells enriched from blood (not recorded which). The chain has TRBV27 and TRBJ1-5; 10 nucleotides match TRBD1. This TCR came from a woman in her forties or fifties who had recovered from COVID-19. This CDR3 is CASSLKGTGVLPQHF. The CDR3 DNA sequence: TGTGCCAGCAGTTTAAAAGGGACAGGGGTCCTGCCCCAGCATTTT.